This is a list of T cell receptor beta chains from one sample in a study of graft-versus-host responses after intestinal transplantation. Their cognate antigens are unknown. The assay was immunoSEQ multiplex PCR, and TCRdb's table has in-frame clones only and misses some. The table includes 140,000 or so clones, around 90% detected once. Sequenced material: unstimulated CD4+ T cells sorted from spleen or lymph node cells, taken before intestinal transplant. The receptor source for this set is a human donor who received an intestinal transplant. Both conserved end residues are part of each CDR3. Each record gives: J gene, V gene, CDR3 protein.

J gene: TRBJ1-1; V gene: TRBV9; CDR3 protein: CASSVGSTGPYTEAFF
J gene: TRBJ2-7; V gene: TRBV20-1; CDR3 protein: CSTRGTYEQYF
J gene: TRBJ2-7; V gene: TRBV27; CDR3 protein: CASSLKAGGHYEQYF
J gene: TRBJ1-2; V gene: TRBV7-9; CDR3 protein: CASSLLPPYGYTF
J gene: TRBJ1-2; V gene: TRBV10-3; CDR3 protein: CAIRSEVPDGYTF
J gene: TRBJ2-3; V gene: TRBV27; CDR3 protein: CARPTTTLFTDTQYF
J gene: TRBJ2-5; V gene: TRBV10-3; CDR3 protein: CAISLLAEETQYF
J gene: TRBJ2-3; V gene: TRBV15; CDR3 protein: CATSRLFGHEGLAGPDTQYF
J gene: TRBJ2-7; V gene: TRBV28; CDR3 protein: CASSLSGRRTSYEQYF
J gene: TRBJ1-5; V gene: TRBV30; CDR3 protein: CAWSSAGEQPQHF
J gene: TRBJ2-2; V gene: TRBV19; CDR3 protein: CASKAYTGELFF
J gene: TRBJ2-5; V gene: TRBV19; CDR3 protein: CASEREETQYF
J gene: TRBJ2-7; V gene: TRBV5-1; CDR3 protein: CASSSGGPVDEQYF
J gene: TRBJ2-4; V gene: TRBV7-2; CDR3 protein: CASSLVGRGNIQYF
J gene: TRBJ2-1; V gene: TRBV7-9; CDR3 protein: CASSLEWNEQFF
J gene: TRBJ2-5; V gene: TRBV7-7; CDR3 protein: CASSFDRGQETQYF
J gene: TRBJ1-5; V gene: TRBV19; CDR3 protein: CASSGGLSSNQPQHF
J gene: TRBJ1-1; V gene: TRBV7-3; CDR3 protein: CASSLDGKRVNTEAFF
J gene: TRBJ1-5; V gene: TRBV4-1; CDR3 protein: CASSQGPGSNQPQHF
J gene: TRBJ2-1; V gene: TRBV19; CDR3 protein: CASSLGLAGASEQFF
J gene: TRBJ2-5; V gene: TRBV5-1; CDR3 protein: CASSLGLTAPETQYF
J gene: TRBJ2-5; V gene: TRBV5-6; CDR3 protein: CASSLEAGLVAETQYF
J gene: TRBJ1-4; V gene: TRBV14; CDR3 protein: CASSPLRGGPTNEKLFF
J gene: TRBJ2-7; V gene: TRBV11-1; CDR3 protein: CASSLDWTGVYEQYF
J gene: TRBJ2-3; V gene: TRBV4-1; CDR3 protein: CASSQLGQGYEDTQYF
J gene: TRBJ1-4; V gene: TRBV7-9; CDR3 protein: CASSFGGTNEKLFF
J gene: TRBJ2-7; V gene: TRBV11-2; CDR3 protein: CASSSPAGEQYF
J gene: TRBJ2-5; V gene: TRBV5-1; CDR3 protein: CASSQGQGRETQYF
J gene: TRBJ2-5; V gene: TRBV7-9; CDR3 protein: CASSLYGTELGETQYF
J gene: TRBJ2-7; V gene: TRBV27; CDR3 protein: CASSLYREGEQYF
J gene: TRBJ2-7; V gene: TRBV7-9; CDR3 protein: CASSLALAGGHEQYF
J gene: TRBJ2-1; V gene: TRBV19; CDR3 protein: CASSLQIRRHEQFF
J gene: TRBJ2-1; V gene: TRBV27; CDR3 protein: CASSLQGLYNEQFF
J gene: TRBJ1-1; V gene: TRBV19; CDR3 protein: CASSQRLKTRMNTEAFF
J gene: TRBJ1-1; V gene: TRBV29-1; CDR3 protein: CSVGTGGTEAFF
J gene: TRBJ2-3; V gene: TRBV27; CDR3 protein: CASSMRLAGDTQYF
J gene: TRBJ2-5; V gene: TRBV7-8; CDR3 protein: CASSSPAQRADQETQYF
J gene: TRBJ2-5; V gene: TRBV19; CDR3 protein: CASTGRDRGLGETQYF
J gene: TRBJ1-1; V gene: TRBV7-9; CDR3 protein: CASSKIGAEAFF
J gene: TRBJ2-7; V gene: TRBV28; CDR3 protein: CASSFWLGPEGNYEQYF
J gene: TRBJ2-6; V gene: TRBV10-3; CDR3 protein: CAISGPGANVLTF
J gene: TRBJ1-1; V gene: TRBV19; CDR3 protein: CASSTALGENTEAFF
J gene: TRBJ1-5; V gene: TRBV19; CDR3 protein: CASSIEVGWSNQPQHF